The 30 T cell receptor beta chains below all came from one sample that was sequenced in a study of T cell repertoires in cytomegalovirus infection. Their cognate antigens are unknown. TCRdb re-called the reads through MiXCR, storing one row per CDR3 protein. The table has about 570,000 distinct CDR3 sequences, approximately 40% seen once. Sequencing used cultured PBMCs, obtained from culture after CMV antigen stimulation. These receptor sequences come from a human donor in good health (CMV status not recorded). Some clones in this sample may be carry-over from other donors' samples.

This clonotype was seen a handful of times. V is TRBV7-2 and J is TRBJ2-1; perhaps TRBD1 as D (5 bases). V lost 2 bases, J lost 8 bases, and 16 bases lay in between. From germline, CDR1 is SGHTA and CDR2 FQGNSA. The CDR3 is made up of 15 amino acids. CDR3 nucleotides: TGTGCCAGCAGCTTAAGGCAGGGAAGGTGGGATGAGCAGTTCTTC. This sequence encodes CASSLRQGRWDEQFF.

The rearrangement joins TRBV18 to TRBJ2-7; 11 nucleotides line up with TRBD2. Germline CDR1 and CDR2: KGHSH and LQKENI. The CDR3 has 15 residues. V dropped 3 bases and J dropped 0; count of bases not matched to a gene: 1. CDR3 sequence reads: CASSPTSGGSYEQYF. CDR3 nucleotides: TGTGCCAGCTCACCTACTAGCGGGGGCTCCTACGAGCAGTACTTC. The whole variable domain, remainder taken from reference TRBV18 and TRBJ2-7, is NAGVMQNPRHLVRRRGQEARLRCSPMKGHSHVYWYRQLPEEGLKFMVYLQKENIIDESGMPKERFSAEFPKEGPSILRIQQVVRGDSAAYFCASSPTSGGSYEQYFGPGTRLTVT.

This clonotype appeared a few times. The V gene is TRBV9, the J gene TRBJ1-1, with 10 bases matching TRBD1. V lost 0 bases and J lost 8; bases outside the gene matches: 10. The CDR3 length is 16 residues. The germline V gene encodes CDR1 SGDLS and CDR2 YYNGEE. The CDR3 DNA reads TGTGCCAGCAGCGTAGTCCCCTCGGGACAGGGGACCGAAGCTTTCTTT. Amino acids: CASSVVPSGQGTEAFF. Full variable domain (missing parts from reference TRBV9 and TRBJ1-1): DSGVTQTPKHLITATGQRVTLRCSPRSGDLSVYWYQQSLDQGLQFLIQYYNGEERAKGNILERFSAQQFPDLHSELNLSSLELGDSALYFCASSVVPSGQGTEAFFGQGTRLTVV.

This clonotype was detected only a few times. The rearrangement joins TRBV7-2 to TRBJ2-5; 7 bases match TRBD1. Looked up from germline, CDR1 is SGHTA and CDR2 is FQGNSA. Trimming cost V 7 bases and J 9 bases; bases outside gene matches: 11. CDR3 length: 13 residues. CDR3 protein: CASKGAFMSSQYF. The DNA for the CDR3 is TGTGCCAGCAAGGGGGCTTTTATGAGTTCCCAGTACTTC. The full variable domain, its missing parts supplied by reference TRBV7-2 and TRBJ2-5, is GAGVSQSPSNKVTEKGKDVELRCDPISGHTALYWYRQSLGQGLEFLIYFQGNSAPDKSGLPSDRFSAERTGGSVSTLTIQRTQQEDSAVYLCASKGAFMSSQYFGPGTRLLVL.

V usage is TRBV27 and J usage is TRBJ2-1, with TRBD2 identical over 10 bases. CDR1 and CDR2 (germline): MNHEY, SMNVEV (reference sequence). The CDR3 is 16 amino acids. Losses at the gene ends were 4 bases for V and 3 bases for J; bases not matched to a gene: 6. CDR3 bases: TGTGCCAGCAGTTCAATACTAGCGGGACACTACAATGAGCAGTTCTTC. It translates to CASSSILAGHYNEQFF.

The chain uses TRBV28 and TRBJ1-1, with D possibly being TRBD1 (5 bases). The CDR3 length is 15 residues. Trimming took off 6 bases at V and 1 base at J, with 15 bases between the two ends. Germline CDR1 reads MDHEN; CDR2 reads SYDVKM. CDR3 region: CASRVWMTANTEAFF. CDR3 nucleotides: TGTGCCAGCAGGGTTTGGATGACAGCGAACACTGAAGCTTTCTTT.

The table lists this clonotype with a few counts. This rearrangement joins TRBV15 to TRBJ1-5; perhaps TRBD1 as D (6 bases). CDR3 length: 18 residues. Germline V gene lookup returns CDR1 LNHNV and CDR2 YYDKDF (reference sequence). Trimming removed 0 bases from V and 5 bases from J, with 20 bases in between. CDR3 region: CATSRDPFQRGYHQPQHF. CDR3 DNA: TGTGCCACCAGCAGAGATCCTTTCCAAAGGGGGTATCATCAGCCCCAGCATTTT.

The CDR3 is CASISGARYKAFF. The CDR3 bases are TGTGCCAGCATTTCAGGGGCGAGATACAAAGCTTTCTTT. V is TRBV6-2 or TRBV6-3 and J is TRBJ1-1, with a tentative D call TRBD1 (6 bases). The germline CDR1 and CDR2 sequences are MNHEY and SVGEGT. Trimming shortened V by 7 bases and J by 9 bases, and 18 bases separated the two germline ends. The CDR3 is made up of 13 amino acids.

This clonotype was counted between two and nine times. The genes are TRBV9 and TRBJ2-5; TRBD1 agrees at 9 bases. The CDR3 spans 16 residues. Germline V gene sequence: CDR1 SGDLS, CDR2 YYNGEE. V shed 0 bases, J shed 1 base, and the junction held 4 bases outside the gene matches. CDR3: CASSVEGTGRQETQYF. The CDR3 DNA reads TGTGCCAGCAGCGTAGAGGGGACAGGGCGCCAAGAGACCCAGTACTTC.

This clonotype turned up a few times. The rearrangement uses TRBV7-2 and TRBJ1-3; D is uncertain. The germline V gene encodes CDR1 SGHTA and CDR2 FQGNSA. Trimming took 5 bases from V and 3 from J, leaving 14 bases between them. The CDR3 has 15 amino acids. CDR3 region: CASSPIAGFGNTIYF. The CDR3 nucleotides are TGTGCCAGCAGCCCCATCGCTGGGTTTGGAAACACCATATATTTT.

This clonotype was counted a few times. The genes are TRBV4-3 and TRBJ2-5; D not resolved. This CDR3 spans 15 amino acids. Trimming stripped 0 bases from V and 7 bases from J, with 15 bases between. Germline values: CDR1 LGHNA, CDR2 YSLEER. Here the CDR3 DNA reads TGCGCCAGCAGCCAAGATCTTGAAGTCATAGGGACCCAGTACTTC. Translating gives CASSQDLEVIGTQYF.

The chain recombines TRBV7-9 with TRBJ2-1; 7 positions match TRBD1. This CDR3 comprises 14 residues. V dropped 1 base and J dropped 6; count of bases not matched to a gene: 3. Germline assignment: CDR1 SEHNR and CDR2 FQNEAQ (reference sequence). In DNA form, the CDR3 reads TGTGCCAGCAGCTTAGGTGGACAGGTCAATGAGCAGTTCTTC. Translating gives CASSLGGQVNEQFF.

This clonotype has just a few counts. The J gene is TRBJ1-2, the V gene TRBV30; TRBD1 might be the D (5 bases). Germline-derived CDR1 and CDR2 are GTSNPN and SVGIG (reference sequence). The CDR3 has 13 residues. V was clipped by 7 bases and J by 3 bases, with 15 bases between them. The DNA of the CDR3 is TGTGCCTCCTCGGGAACGGGGGACTATGGCTACACCTTC. It yields the protein CASSGTGDYGYTF.

This clonotype was observed a few times. CDR3 loop: CASSSTGAEQYF. The CDR3 DNA reads as TGTGCCAGCAGCTCTACAGGTGCCGAGCAGTACTTC. The chain is built from TRBV7-9 and TRBJ2-7; D might be TRBD1 (5 bases). V dropped 4 bases and J dropped 6 bases, with 10 bases sitting between them. Germline assignment: CDR1 SEHNR and CDR2 FQNEAQ (reference sequence). The CDR3 covers 12 residues.

This clonotype appeared once. The chain combines TRBV4-1 with TRBJ1-2; 10 nucleotides line up with TRBD1. CDR1 and CDR2 from the germline V gene are MGHRA and YSYEKL. The CDR3 has 15 residues. V lost 4 bases, J lost 3 bases, and 5 bases stayed unmatched. CDR3 coding DNA: TGCGCCAGCAGCCCCCGGGACAGGGGAGACTATGGCTACACCTTC. This gives the protein CASSPRDRGDYGYTF.

The CDR3 DNA follows: TGTGCCAGCAGTGAAGGGGGGCAGGCGCAGTATTTT. This translates into CASSEGGQAQYF. The J gene is TRBJ2-3, the V gene TRBV6-1, with D possibly TRBD1 on 6 matching bases. The CDR3 runs 12 residues. CDR1 is MNHNS, CDR2 SASEGT, per germline. Between the trimmed V and J ends, which lost 1 base and 10 bases, there was a span of 9 bases.

The V and J genes are TRBV11-2 and TRBJ2-5; 14 bases fit TRBD2. Per the germline V gene, CDR1 is SGHAT and CDR2 is FQNNGV. V lost 3 bases and J lost 2; bases outside the gene matches: 2. The CDR3 contains 16 residues. CDR3 in DNA: TGTGCCAGCAGCTTTCGACTAGCGGGGGGGCAAGAGACCCAGTACTTC. It encodes CASSFRLAGGQETQYF. The whole variable domain, remainder taken from reference TRBV11-2 and TRBJ2-5, is EAGVAQSPRYKIIEKRQSVAFWCNPISGHATLYWYQQILGQGPKLLIQFQNNGVVDDSQLPKDRFSAERLKGVDSTLKIQPAKLEDSAVYLCASSFRLAGGQETQYFGPGTRLLVL.

V and J are TRBV7-2 and TRBJ2-7, with TRBD1 matching over 12 bases. CDR1 SGHTA and CDR2 FQGNSA come from the germline V gene. V was pared by 3 bases and J by 5 bases, with 5 bases of the junction left unmatched. The CDR3 runs to 15 residues. The CDR3 DNA is TGTGCCAGCAGCTTTACGGGACAGGGGGCGGACGAGCAGTACTTC. Translating it yields CASSFTGQGADEQYF.

In nucleotides, the CDR3 is TGCAGCGTTGAACAGGCCTACGAGCAGTACTTC. Amino acid sequence: CSVEQAYEQYF. V and J are TRBV29-1 and TRBJ2-7, with D uncertain. This CDR3 comprises 11 residues. Germline CDR1 reads SQVTM; CDR2 reads ANQGSEA. V was shortened by 2 bases and J by 2 bases, with 4 bases between the two germline ends.

This clonotype showed up just a few times. The chain has TRBV12-3 or TRBV12-4 and TRBJ2-5, with D tentatively TRBD1 (6 bases). The CDR3 totals 13 residues. V was trimmed by 11 bases and J by 2 bases, leaving 15 bases between them. The CDR3: CASLGQGQETQYF. Written as DNA, the CDR3 is TGTGCCTCATTAGGGCAGGGGCAAGAGACCCAGTACTTC.

The genes are TRBV7-2 and TRBJ2-1, with no clear D. This CDR3 is 12 amino acids long. With 5 bases removed from V and 8 bases from J, the gap between germline ends came to 10 bases. Looked up from germline, CDR1 is SGHTA and CDR2 is FQGNSA. As DNA, the CDR3 is TGTGCCAGCAGCCCAACGCAGTATGAGCAGTTCTTC. Its protein is CASSPTQYEQFF. The full variable domain, in which reference TRBV7-2 and TRBJ2-1 provide the parts outside the CDR3, is GAGVSQSPSNKVTEKGKDVELRCDPISGHTALYWYRQSLGQGLEFLIYFQGNSAPDKSGLPSDRFSAERTGGSVSTLTIQRTQQEDSAVYLCASSPTQYEQFFGPGTRLTVL.

This clonotype was seen repeatedly, ten times or more. The rearrangement links TRBV7-2 to TRBJ2-7, with 10 bases aligning to TRBD1. Germline assignment: CDR1 SGHTA and CDR2 FQGNSA. CDR3 size: 15 residues. V shed 4 bases, J shed 2 bases, and the junction held 5 bases outside the gene matches. The CDR3 DNA follows: TGTGCCAGCAGCTCGTCGACAGGGGGCCCCTACGAGCAGTACTTC. Protein sequence: CASSSSTGGPYEQYF.

The rearrangement links TRBV6-2 or TRBV6-3 to TRBJ2-6, with 9 positions matching TRBD2. Germline lookup yields CDR1 MNHEY and CDR2 SVGEGT. The CDR3 runs 18 residues. The junction had 6 bases not matched to a gene; V was cut back by 3 bases and J by 0 bases. Here the CDR3 reads CASSYRLAGPSGANVLTF. The DNA for the CDR3 is TGTGCCAGCAGTTATAGGCTAGCGGGACCCTCTGGGGCCAACGTCCTGACTTTC.

This clonotype was seen only a few times. V usage is TRBV7-9 and J usage is TRBJ1-5; TRBD1 agrees at 8 bases. There are 15 residues in the CDR3. With 6 bases clipped from V and 4 bases from J, the junction kept 8 bases outside the gene matches. Germline V gene lookup returns CDR1 SEHNR and CDR2 FQNEAQ (reference sequence). CDR3 region: CASSSGTGRNQPQHF. The CDR3 DNA reads as TGTGCCAGCAGTTCCGGGACAGGCCGAAATCAGCCCCAGCATTTT.

V and J are TRBV6-1 and TRBJ2-7; either TRBD1 or TRBD2 may supply D (5 bases each). V lost 1 base to trimming and J lost 1 base, with 23 bases between them. The CDR3 totals 19 residues. From germline, CDR1 is MNHNS and CDR2 SASEGT. CDR3 coding DNA: TGTGCCAGCAGTGAAGGATTGTTCTGGGGACGGTCTCTTTCCTACGAGCAGTACTTC. Protein sequence: CASSEGLFWGRSLSYEQYF.

The chain joins TRBV27 to TRBJ2-7, with 8 nucleotides matching TRBD2. The CDR3 length is 17 residues. With V trimmed by 4 bases and J by 0 bases, 11 bases remained unmatched. CDR1 is MNHEY, CDR2 SMNVEV, per germline (reference sequence). The CDR3 nucleotides are TGTGCCAGCAGTTCCAGCGGGAGCCCGGAGTCCTCCTACGAGCAGTACTTC. Translation gives CASSSSGSPESSYEQYF.

Only a few counts were recorded for this clonotype. The chain recombines TRBV7-9 with TRBJ2-1; 11 nucleotides agree with TRBD2. Germline V gene lookup returns CDR1 SEHNR and CDR2 FQNEAQ (reference sequence). Trimming at V came to 4 bases and at J to 4 bases, leaving 6 bases not matched to a gene. The length of the CDR3 is 16 residues. CDR3 amino acids: CASSSHGTSGYNEQFF. CDR3 nucleotides: TGTGCCAGCAGCTCCCACGGGACTAGCGGTTACAATGAGCAGTTCTTC.

The chain uses TRBV10-3 and TRBJ2-1; maybe TRBD2 (7 bases). Germline CDR1 ENHRY, CDR2 SYGVKD. This CDR3 comprises 14 residues. V gave up 7 bases and J gave up 7 bases, with 17 bases separating them. For the CDR3, the DNA is TGTGCCATCATGTGGGGGGGCTCTGCAAATGAGCAGTTCTTC. Residues: CAIMWGGSANEQFF.

This rearrangement joins TRBV7-2 to TRBJ2-1, with 7 bases matching TRBD2. V shed 4 bases and J 1 base; nucleotides not matched to a gene: 7. The germline V gene has CDR1 SGHTA and CDR2 FQGNSA. This CDR3 region has 16 residues. The CDR3 sequence is CASSSWGRGSYNEQFF. The CDR3 nucleotides are TGTGCCAGCAGCTCCTGGGGGAGGGGATCCTACAATGAGCAGTTCTTC.

This clonotype was observed many times. The V gene is TRBV7-2, the J gene TRBJ1-1; D is possibly TRBD1 (5 bases). The V end was cut by 5 bases, the J end by 0 bases, with 10 bases between. Germline V lookup: CDR1 SGHTA, CDR2 FQGNSA. There are 14 residues in the CDR3. CDR3 bases: TGTGCCAGCAGCCCGACAGCTATGAACACTGAAGCTTTCTTT. As protein: CASSPTAMNTEAFF.